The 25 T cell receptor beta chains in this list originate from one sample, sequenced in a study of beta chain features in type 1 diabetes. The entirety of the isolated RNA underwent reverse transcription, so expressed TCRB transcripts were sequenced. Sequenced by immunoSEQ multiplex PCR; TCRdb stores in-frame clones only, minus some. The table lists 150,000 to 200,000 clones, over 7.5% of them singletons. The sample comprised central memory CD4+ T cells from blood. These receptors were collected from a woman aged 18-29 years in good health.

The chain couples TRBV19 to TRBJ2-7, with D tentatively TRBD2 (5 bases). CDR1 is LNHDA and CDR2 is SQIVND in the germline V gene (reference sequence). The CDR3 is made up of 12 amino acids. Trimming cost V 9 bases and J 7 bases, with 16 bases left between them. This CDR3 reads CARSPGVEEQYF. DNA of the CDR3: TGTGCCAGGAGTCCCGGGGTGGAAGAGCAGTACTTC.

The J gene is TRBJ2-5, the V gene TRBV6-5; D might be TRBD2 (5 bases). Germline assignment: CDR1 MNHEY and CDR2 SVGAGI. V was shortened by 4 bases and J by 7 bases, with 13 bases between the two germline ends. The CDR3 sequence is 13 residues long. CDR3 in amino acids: CASSLSGEGTQYF. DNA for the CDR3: TGTGCCAGCAGTTTATCCGGGGAAGGGACCCAGTACTTC.

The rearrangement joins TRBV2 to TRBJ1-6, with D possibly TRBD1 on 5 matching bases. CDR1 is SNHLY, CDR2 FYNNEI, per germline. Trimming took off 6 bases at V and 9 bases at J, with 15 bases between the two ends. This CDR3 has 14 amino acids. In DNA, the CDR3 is TGTGCCAGCAGAGCCCAGGGTTCCCCTTCACCCCTCCACTTT. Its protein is CASRAQGSPSPLHF. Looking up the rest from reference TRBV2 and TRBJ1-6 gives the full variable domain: EPEVTQTPSHQVTQMGQEVILRCVPISNHLYFYWYRQILGQKVEFLVSFYNNEISEKSEIFDDQFSVERPDGSNFTLKIRSTKLEDSAMYFCASRAQGSPSPLHFGNGTRLTVT.

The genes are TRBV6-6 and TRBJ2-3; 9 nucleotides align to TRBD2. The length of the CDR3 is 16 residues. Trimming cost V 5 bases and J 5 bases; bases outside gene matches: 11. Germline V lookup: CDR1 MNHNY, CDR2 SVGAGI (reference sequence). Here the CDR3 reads CASSGSIAGERDTQYF. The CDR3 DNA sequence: TGTGCCAGCAGTGGCAGCATAGCGGGAGAGCGAGATACGCAGTATTTT.

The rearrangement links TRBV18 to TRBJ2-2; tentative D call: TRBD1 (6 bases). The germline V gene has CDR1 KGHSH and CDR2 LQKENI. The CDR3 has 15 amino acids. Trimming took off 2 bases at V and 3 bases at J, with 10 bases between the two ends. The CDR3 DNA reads TGTGCCAGCTCACCATTACAGGGAGACACCGGGGAGCTGTTTTTT. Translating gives CASSPLQGDTGELFF.

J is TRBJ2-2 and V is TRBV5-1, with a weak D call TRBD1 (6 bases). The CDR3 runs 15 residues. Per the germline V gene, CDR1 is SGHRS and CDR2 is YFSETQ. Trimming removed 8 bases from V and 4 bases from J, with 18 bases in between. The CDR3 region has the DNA TGCGCCAGTAGATCAGGGGCCGGCGGCACCGGGGAGCTGTTTTTT. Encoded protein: CASRSGAGGTGELFF. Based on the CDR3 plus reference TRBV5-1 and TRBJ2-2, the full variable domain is KAGVTQTPRYLIKTRGQQVTLSCSPISGHRSVSWYQQTPGQGLQFLFEYFSETQRNKGNFPGRFSGRQFSNSRSEMNVSTLELGDSALYLCASRSGAGGTGELFFGEGSRLTVL.

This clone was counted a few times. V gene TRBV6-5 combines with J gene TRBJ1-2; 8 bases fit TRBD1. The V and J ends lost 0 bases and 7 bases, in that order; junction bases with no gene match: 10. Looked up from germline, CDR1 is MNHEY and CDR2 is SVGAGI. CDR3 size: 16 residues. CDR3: CASSYSSMDRVSGYTF. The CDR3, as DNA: TGTGCCAGCAGTTACTCGAGTATGGACAGGGTTAGTGGCTACACCTTC.

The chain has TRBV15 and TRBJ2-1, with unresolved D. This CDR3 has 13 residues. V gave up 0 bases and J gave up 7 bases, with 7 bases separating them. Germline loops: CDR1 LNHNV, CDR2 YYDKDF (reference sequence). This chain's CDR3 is CATSRESLNEQFF. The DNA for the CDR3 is TGTGCCACCAGCAGAGAGAGTCTGAATGAGCAGTTCTTC.

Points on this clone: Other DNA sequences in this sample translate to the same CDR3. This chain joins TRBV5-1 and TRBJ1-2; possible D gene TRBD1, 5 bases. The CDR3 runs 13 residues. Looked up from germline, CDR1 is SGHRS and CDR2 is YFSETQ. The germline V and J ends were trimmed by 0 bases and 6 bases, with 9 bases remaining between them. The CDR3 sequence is CASSLGGSNGYTF. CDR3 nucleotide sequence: TGCGCCAGCAGCTTGGGGGGCTCCAATGGCTACACCTTC. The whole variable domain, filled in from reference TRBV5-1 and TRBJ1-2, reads KAGVTQTPRYLIKTRGQQVTLSCSPISGHRSVSWYQQTPGQGLQFLFEYFSETQRNKGNFPGRFSGRQFSNSRSEMNVSTLELGDSALYLCASSLGGSNGYTFGSGTRLTVV.

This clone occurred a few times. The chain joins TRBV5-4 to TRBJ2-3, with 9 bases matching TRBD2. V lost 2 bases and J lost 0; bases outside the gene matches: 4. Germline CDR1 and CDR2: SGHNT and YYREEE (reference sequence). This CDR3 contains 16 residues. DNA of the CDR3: TGTGCCAGCAGCTTTGCGGGGGGGGGCAGCACAGATACGCAGTATTTT. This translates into CASSFAGGGSTDTQYF.

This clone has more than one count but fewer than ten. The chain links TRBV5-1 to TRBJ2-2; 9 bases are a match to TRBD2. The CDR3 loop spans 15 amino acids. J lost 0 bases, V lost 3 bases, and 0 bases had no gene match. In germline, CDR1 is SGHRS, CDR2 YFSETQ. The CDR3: CASSWTSANTGELFF. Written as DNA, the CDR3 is TGCGCCAGCAGCTGGACTAGCGCGAACACCGGGGAGCTGTTTTTT.

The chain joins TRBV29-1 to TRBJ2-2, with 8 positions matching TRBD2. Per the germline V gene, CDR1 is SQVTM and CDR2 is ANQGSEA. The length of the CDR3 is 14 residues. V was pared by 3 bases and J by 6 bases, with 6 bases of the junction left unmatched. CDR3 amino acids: CSVDREGRAGELFF. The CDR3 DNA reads TGCAGCGTTGACCGGGAGGGCCGGGCCGGGGAGCTGTTTTTT.

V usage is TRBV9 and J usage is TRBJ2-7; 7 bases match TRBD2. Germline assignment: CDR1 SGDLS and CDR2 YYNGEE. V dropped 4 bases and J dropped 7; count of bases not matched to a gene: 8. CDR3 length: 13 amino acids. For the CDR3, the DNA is TGTGCCAGCAGCCCTCGGGCGGGGGAGGAGCAGTACTTC. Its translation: CASSPRAGEEQYF.

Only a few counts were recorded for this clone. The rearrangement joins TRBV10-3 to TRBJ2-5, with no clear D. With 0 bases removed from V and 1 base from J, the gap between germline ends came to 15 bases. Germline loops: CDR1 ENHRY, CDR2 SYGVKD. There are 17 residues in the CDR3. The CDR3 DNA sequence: TGTGCCATCAGTGAGTCGAATAGTGGGCTAACCCAAGAGACCCAGTACTTC. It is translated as CAISESNSGLTQETQYF.

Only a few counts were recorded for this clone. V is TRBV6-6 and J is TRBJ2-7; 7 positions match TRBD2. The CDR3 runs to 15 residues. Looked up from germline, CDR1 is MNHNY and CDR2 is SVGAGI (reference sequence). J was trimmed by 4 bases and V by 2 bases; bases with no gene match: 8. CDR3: CASSYMAGREYEQYF. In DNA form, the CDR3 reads TGTGCCAGCAGTTACATGGCAGGGAGGGAGTACGAGCAGTACTTC.

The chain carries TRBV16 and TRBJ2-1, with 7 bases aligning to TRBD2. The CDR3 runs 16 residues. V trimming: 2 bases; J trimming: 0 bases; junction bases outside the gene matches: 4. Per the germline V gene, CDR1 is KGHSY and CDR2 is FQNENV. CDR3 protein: CASSQRGGSSYNEQFF. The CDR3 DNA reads TGTGCCAGCAGCCAACGCGGGGGAAGCTCCTACAATGAGCAGTTCTTC.

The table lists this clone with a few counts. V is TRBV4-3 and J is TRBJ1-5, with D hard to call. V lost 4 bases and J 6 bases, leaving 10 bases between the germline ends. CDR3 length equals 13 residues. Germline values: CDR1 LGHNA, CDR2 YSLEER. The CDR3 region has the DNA TGCGCCAGCAGCCTTTCCCGGGGTCAGCCCCAGCATTTT. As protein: CASSLSRGQPQHF.

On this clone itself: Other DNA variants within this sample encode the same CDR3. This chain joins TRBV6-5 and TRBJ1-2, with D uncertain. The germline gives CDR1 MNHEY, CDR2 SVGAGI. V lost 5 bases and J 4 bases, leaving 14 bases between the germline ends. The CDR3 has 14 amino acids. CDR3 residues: CASSEVGGLYGYTF. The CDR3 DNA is TGTGCCAGCAGTGAAGTGGGCGGACTCTATGGCTACACCTTC.

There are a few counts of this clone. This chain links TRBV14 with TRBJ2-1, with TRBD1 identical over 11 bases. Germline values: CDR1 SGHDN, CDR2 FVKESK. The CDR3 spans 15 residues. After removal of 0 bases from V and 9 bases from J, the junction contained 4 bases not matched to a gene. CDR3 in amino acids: CASSQDWTGGSEQFF. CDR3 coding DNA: TGTGCCAGCAGCCAAGACTGGACAGGGGGCAGTGAGCAGTTCTTC.

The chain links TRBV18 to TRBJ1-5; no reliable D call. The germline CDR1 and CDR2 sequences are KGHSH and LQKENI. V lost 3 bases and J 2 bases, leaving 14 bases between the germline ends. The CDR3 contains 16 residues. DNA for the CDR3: TGTGCCAGCTCACCCCAACTTCCGGGAGGCAATCAGCCCCAGCATTTT. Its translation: CASSPQLPGGNQPQHF.

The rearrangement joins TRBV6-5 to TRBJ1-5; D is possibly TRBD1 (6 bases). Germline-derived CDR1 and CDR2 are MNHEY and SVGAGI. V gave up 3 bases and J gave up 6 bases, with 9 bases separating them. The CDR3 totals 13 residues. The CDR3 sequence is CASSYDRTQPQHF. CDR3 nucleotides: TGTGCCAGCAGTTATGACAGGACTCAGCCCCAGCATTTT.

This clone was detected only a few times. The CDR3: CASSYSVENTEAFF. The CDR3 bases are TGTGCCAGCAGTTACTCGGTAGAGAACACTGAAGCTTTCTTT. This chain joins TRBV6-5 and TRBJ1-1, with D unclear. The CDR3 contains 14 residues. Germline V gives CDR1 MNHEY, CDR2 SVGAGI. V was shortened by 0 bases and J by 1 base, with 6 bases between the two germline ends.

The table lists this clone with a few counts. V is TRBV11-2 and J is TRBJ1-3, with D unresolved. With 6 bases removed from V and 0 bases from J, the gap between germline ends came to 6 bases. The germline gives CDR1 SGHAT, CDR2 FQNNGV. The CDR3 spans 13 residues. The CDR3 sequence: CASRQSSGNTIYF. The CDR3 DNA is TGTGCCAGCAGACAGTCCTCTGGAAACACCATATATTTT.

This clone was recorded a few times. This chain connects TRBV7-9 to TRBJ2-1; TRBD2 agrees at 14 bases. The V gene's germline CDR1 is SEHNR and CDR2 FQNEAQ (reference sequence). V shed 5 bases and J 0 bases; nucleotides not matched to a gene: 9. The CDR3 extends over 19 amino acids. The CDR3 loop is CASSPRGLAGGVSYNEQFF. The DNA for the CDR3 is TGTGCCAGCAGCCCAAGAGGACTAGCGGGGGGCGTCTCCTACAATGAGCAGTTCTTC.

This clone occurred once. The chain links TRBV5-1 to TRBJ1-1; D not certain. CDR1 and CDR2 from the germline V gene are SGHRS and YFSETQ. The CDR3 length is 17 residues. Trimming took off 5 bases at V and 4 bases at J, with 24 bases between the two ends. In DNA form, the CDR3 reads TGCGCCAGCAGGTCGGGAGGCGCGTTCCTAGAAGTCACTGAAGCTTTCTTT. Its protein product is CASRSGGAFLEVTEAFF.